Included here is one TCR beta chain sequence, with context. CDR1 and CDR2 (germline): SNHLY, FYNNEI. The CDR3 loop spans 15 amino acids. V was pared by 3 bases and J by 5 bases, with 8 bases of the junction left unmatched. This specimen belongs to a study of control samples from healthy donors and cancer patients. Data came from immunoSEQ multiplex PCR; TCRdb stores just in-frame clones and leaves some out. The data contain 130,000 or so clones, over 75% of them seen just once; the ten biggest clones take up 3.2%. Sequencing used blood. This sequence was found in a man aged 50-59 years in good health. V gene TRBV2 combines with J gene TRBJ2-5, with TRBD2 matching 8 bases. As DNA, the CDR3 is TGTGCCAGCAGTGAGGTAGCGGGGAGGTGGGAGACCCAGTACTTC. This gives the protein CASSEVAGRWETQYF. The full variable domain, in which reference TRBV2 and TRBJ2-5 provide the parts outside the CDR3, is EPEVTQTPSHQVTQMGQEVILRCVPISNHLYFYWYRQILGQKVEFLVSFYNNEISEKSEIFDDQFSVERPDGSNFTLKIRSTKLEDSAMYFCASSEVAGRWETQYFGPGTRLLVL.